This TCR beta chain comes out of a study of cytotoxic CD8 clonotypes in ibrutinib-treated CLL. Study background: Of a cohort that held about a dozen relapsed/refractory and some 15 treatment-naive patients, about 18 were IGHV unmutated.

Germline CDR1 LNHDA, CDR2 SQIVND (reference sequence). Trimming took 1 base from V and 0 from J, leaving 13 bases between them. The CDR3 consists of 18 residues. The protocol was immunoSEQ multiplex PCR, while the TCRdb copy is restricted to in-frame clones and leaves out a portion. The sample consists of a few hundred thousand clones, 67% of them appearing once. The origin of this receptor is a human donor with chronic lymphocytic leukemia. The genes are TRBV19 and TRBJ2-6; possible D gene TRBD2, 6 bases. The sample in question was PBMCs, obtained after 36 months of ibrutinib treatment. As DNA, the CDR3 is TGTGCCAGTAGTATAGTCCGGGGGTTGAGCTCTGGGGCCAACGTCCTGACTTTC. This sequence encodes CASSIVRGLSSGANVLTF.